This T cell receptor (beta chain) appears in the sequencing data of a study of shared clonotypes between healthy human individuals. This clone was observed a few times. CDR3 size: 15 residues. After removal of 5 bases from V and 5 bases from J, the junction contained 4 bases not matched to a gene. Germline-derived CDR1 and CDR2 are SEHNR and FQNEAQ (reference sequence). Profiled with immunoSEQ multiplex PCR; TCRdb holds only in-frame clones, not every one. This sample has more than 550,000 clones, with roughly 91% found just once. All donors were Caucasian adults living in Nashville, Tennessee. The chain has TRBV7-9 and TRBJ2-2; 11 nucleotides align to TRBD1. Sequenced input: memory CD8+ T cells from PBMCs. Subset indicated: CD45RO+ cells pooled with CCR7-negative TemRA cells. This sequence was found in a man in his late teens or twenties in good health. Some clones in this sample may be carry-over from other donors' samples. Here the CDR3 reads CASSIGQGATGELFF. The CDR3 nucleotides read TGTGCCAGCAGCATTGGACAGGGGGCAACCGGGGAGCTGTTTTTT.